A single sample is the source of the 11 T cell receptor beta chains below, sequenced in a study of blood T cell repertoires in COVID-19. Profiling relied on immunoSEQ multiplex PCR, and the TCRdb table lists in-frame clones only, not all of them. This table holds about 250,000 clones, 75% to 85% found once. The sample taken for sequencing was PBMCs or T cells enriched from blood (not recorded which). The receptors shown here come from a woman in her 50s with acute COVID-19.

J is TRBJ2-3 and V is TRBV29-1; TRBD2 might be the D (6 bases). Trimming pared 1 base from V and 14 bases from J, leaving 16 bases between. Germline V gene lookup returns CDR1 SQVTM and CDR2 ANQGSEA. This CDR3 contains 12 residues. DNA of the CDR3: TGCAGCGTTGAAGGGGGAGGCCCCGGGTGGTATTTT. This codes for CSVEGGGPGWYF.

The chain is built from TRBV14 and TRBJ1-2; D is uncertain. With 4 bases removed from V and 6 bases from J, the gap between germline ends came to 15 bases. The CDR3 sequence is 14 residues long. Germline CDR1 is SGHDN and CDR2 is FVKESK. DNA of the CDR3: TGTGCCAGCAGCCCCCCCGGCGTTCTAGATGGCTACACCTTC. Its translation: CASSPPGVLDGYTF.

The rearrangement uses TRBV30 and TRBJ1-5; D call uncertain. The germline CDR1 and CDR2 sequences are GTSNPN and SVGIG (reference sequence). The CDR3 is 13 residues long. The V end was cut by 2 bases, the J end by 3 bases, with 8 bases between. The CDR3 loop reads CAWSHSPNQPQHF. CDR3 coding DNA: TGTGCCTGGAGTCATTCCCCCAATCAGCCCCAGCATTTT.

The chain employs TRBV5-5 and TRBJ1-1; no clear D gene. The V end was cut by 4 bases, the J end by 5 bases, with 21 bases between. This CDR3 has 16 residues. Per germline, CDR1 SGHKS and CDR2 YYEKEE (reference sequence). CDR3 nucleotide sequence: TGTGCCAGCAGCCGCGGGTCCCCATGGTATGGGACTGAAGCTTTCTTT. It encodes CASSRGSPWYGTEAFF.

This chain uses TRBV5-1 with TRBJ1-4, with TRBD1 as a possible D gene (6 bases). V shed 0 bases and J shed 8 bases, with 8 bases lying between them. Germline loops: CDR1 SGHRS, CDR2 YFSETQ. CDR3 length: 13 residues. Here the CDR3 reads CASSLGQAEKLFF. The CDR3 DNA follows: TGCGCCAGCAGCTTGGGACAGGCGGAAAAACTGTTTTTT.

V usage is TRBV7-8 and J usage is TRBJ2-3; 11 bases line up with TRBD2. The CDR3 has 17 residues. Trimming at V came to 6 bases and at J to 4 bases, leaving 12 bases not matched to a gene. The V gene's germline CDR1 is SGHVS and CDR2 FQNEAQ. The CDR3 nucleotides are TGTGCCAGCAGTCAGTACTTAGCGGGGGGGGGCGCAGATACGCAGTATTTT. This codes for CASSQYLAGGGADTQYF.

The chain carries TRBV5-1 and TRBJ2-7; 9 nucleotides align to TRBD1. CDR3 size: 13 residues. Looked up from germline, CDR1 is SGHRS and CDR2 is YFSETQ. Trimming cost V 2 bases and J 5 bases; bases outside gene matches: 2. CDR3 loop: CASSFGTGNEQYF. DNA of the CDR3: TGCGCCAGCAGCTTTGGGACAGGGAACGAGCAGTACTTC.

The chain links TRBV23-1 to TRBJ2-7; TRBD1 agrees at 8 bases. TRBV23-1 is an ORF for which the function is uncertain. The junction had 15 bases not matched to a gene; V was cut back by 11 bases and J by 6 bases. The CDR3 is 14 amino acids. CDR3 DNA: TGCGCCCGGAGGGAGGACAGGGCGTATGTCGAGCAGTACTTC. This translates into CARREDRAYVEQYF.

The chain joins TRBV7-2 to TRBJ1-2; 8 bases line up with TRBD1. The CDR3 has 16 residues. Trimming cost V 5 bases and J 1 base; bases outside gene matches: 9. The germline gives CDR1 SGHTA, CDR2 FQGNSA. DNA of the CDR3: TGTGCCAGCAGCCAACGAAACAGGGGGAATAACTATGGCTACACCTTC. The encoded protein is CASSQRNRGNNYGYTF.

The rearrangement links TRBV10-1 to TRBJ1-1, with D possibly TRBD1 on 6 matching bases. The CDR3 is 13 residues long. Germline CDR1 and CDR2: WNHNN and SYGVQD (reference sequence). The V gene lost 3 bases and the J gene lost 3 bases, with 8 bases spanning the gap. For the CDR3, the DNA is TGCGCCAGCAGTGAAGAGGGGGACACTGAAGCTTTCTTT. Its protein product is CASSEEGDTEAFF.

The rearrangement uses TRBV7-9 and TRBJ2-3, with 8 bases that match TRBD2. Germline V gene sequence: CDR1 SEHNR, CDR2 FQNEAQ (reference sequence). There are 13 residues in the CDR3. V trimming: 5 bases; J trimming: 4 bases; junction bases outside the gene matches: 2. CDR3 DNA: TGTGCCAGCAGCCCAGCGGGGGCAGATACGCAGTATTTT. Its protein is CASSPAGADTQYF.